These T cell receptor beta chains were read from a single sample in a study of vaccination and CD4 T cells after COVID-19. MiXCR, applied by TCRdb to the PCR reads, yields one record per CDR3 protein. Of around 18,000 distinct CDR3 sequences in the sample, under 65% were seen once. Their antigens are not known. The source material was CD4+ T cells from blood, cultured in vitro, sampled about 7 months after SARS-CoV-2 vaccination. The receptors originated from a human donor who had recovered from COVID-19. Both conserved end residues are part of each CDR3. The D gene is left open where the match is weak. The size field is filled for only some rows; it gives once, few, many or a size class.

clone size: few
D gene: -
J gene: TRBJ2-3
V gene: TRBV9
CDR3 DNA: TGTGCCAGCAGCAGATCAGGATCTAGCACAGATACGCAGTATTTT
CDR3 protein: CASSRSGSSTDTQYF

clone size: few
D gene: -
J gene: TRBJ2-3
V gene: TRBV11-3
CDR3 DNA: TGTGCCAGCAGCTTCCGCGACAGGGATACGCAGTATTTT
CDR3 protein: CASSFRDRDTQYF

clone size: few
D gene: -
J gene: TRBJ1-1
V gene: TRBV6-5
CDR3 DNA: TGTGCCAGCAGTTACAGGGGATCTGGGACTGAAGCTTTCTTT
CDR3 protein: CASSYRGSGTEAFF

clone size: -
D gene: TRBD1
J gene: TRBJ1-6
V gene: TRBV6-2/TRBV6-3
CDR3 DNA: TGTGCCAGCTCCCGGACAGGGGAGAATTCACCCCTCCACTTT
CDR3 protein: CASSRTGENSPLHF

clone size: -
D gene: -
J gene: TRBJ1-2
V gene: TRBV21-1
CDR3 DNA: TGTGCCAGCACCCCCCCGGGCCCACAGCCGTATGAGACCGATGCTAACTATGGCTACACCTTC
CDR3 protein: CASTPPGPQPYETDANYGYTF

clone size: -
D gene: -
J gene: TRBJ2-1
V gene: TRBV7-9
CDR3 DNA: TGTGCCAGCAGCTCCTCTGACCCTTCGATCTCCTACAATGAGCAGTTCTTC
CDR3 protein: CASSSSDPSISYNEQFF

clone size: -
D gene: -
J gene: TRBJ1-2
V gene: TRBV4-2
CDR3 DNA: TGTGCCAGCAGCCCTCGTGGGTCCGATGGCTACACCTTC
CDR3 protein: CASSPRGSDGYTF

clone size: -
D gene: TRBD1
J gene: TRBJ1-1
V gene: TRBV2
CDR3 DNA: TGTGCCAGCAGTTACAGGGGGAACACTGAAGCTTTCTTT
CDR3 protein: CASSYRGNTEAFF

clone size: medium-sized
D gene: -
J gene: TRBJ1-1
V gene: TRBV5-4
CDR3 DNA: TGTGCCAGCAGCTCCCAAAAAGGGGGAACTGAAGCTTTCTTT
CDR3 protein: CASSSQKGGTEAFF

clone size: -
D gene: -
J gene: TRBJ1-6
V gene: TRBV20-1
CDR3 DNA: TGCAGTGCTAGAGAGGGCCCCTATAATTCACCCCTCCACTTT
CDR3 protein: CSAREGPYNSPLHF

clone size: -
D gene: -
J gene: TRBJ1-5
V gene: TRBV21-1
CDR3 DNA: TGTGCCAGCAGCAACCCACAGGGGAGCAATCAGCCCCAGCATTTT
CDR3 protein: CASSNPQGSNQPQHF

clone size: -
D gene: TRBD1
J gene: TRBJ1-2
V gene: TRBV19
CDR3 DNA: TGTGCCAGTAGTATTCGGCTTAGGGGACAGGGGGCCTATGGCTACACCTTC
CDR3 protein: CASSIRLRGQGAYGYTF

clone size: -
D gene: -
J gene: TRBJ2-7
V gene: TRBV20-1
CDR3 DNA: TGCAGTGCTAGACCGGACGGATCCTACGAGCAGTACTTC
CDR3 protein: CSARPDGSYEQYF

clone size: -
D gene: -
J gene: TRBJ2-7
V gene: TRBV19
CDR3 DNA: TGTGCCAGTAGCCGGACGGCAGATATAAGCTCCTACGAGCAGTACTTC
CDR3 protein: CASSRTADISSYEQYF

clone size: few
D gene: -
J gene: TRBJ1-2
V gene: TRBV27
CDR3 DNA: TGTGCCAGCAGTTTAAGCGGGAGGGCGATCGGATATGGCTACACCTTC
CDR3 protein: CASSLSGRAIGYGYTF

clone size: -
D gene: -
J gene: TRBJ2-5
V gene: TRBV5-1
CDR3 DNA: TGCGCCAGCAGAGAAAGGGGAGGAGAGACCCAGTACTTC
CDR3 protein: CASRERGGETQYF

clone size: -
D gene: -
J gene: TRBJ1-1
V gene: TRBV7-8
CDR3 DNA: TGTGCCAGCAGCTTATCGACAGGAAACACTGAAGCTTTCTTT
CDR3 protein: CASSLSTGNTEAFF

clone size: few
D gene: TRBD1
J gene: TRBJ1-6
V gene: TRBV4-2
CDR3 DNA: TGTGCCAGCAGCGGAGGACAGGGAGGGGTCAGGTCACCCCTCCACTTT
CDR3 protein: CASSGGQGGVRSPLHF

clone size: -
D gene: TRBD2
J gene: TRBJ2-5
V gene: TRBV6-2/TRBV6-3
CDR3 DNA: TGTGCCAGCAGGACTGTGTTCACTAGCGGGAGTCGCATCCAAGAGACCCAGTACTTC
CDR3 protein: CASRTVFTSGSRIQETQYF

clone size: once
D gene: -
J gene: TRBJ2-2
V gene: TRBV6-5
CDR3 DNA: TGTGCCAGCAGTTACTCGGTCGGCAGGGGTTTTACCGGGGAGCTGTTTTTT
CDR3 protein: CASSYSVGRGFTGELFF

clone size: few
D gene: -
J gene: TRBJ1-3
V gene: TRBV7-2
CDR3 DNA: TGTGCCAGCAGTTCGGACAGTTCATCCCCATACACCATATATTTT
CDR3 protein: CASSSDSSSPYTIYF

clone size: -
D gene: -
J gene: TRBJ1-2
V gene: TRBV25-1
CDR3 DNA: TGTGCCAGCAGTGAATCTGGGGCCGGGGGCTATGGCTACACCTTC
CDR3 protein: CASSESGAGGYGYTF

clone size: -
D gene: TRBD1
J gene: TRBJ1-1
V gene: TRBV20-1
CDR3 DNA: TGCAGTGCTAGAGATAGGACAGGGTGGCCTGAAGCTTTCTTT
CDR3 protein: CSARDRTGWPEAFF

clone size: -
D gene: -
J gene: TRBJ2-5
V gene: TRBV7-3
CDR3 DNA: TGTGCCAGCAGCTCCGGTGTGGGTGAGACCCAGTACTTC
CDR3 protein: CASSSGVGETQYF

clone size: -
D gene: -
J gene: TRBJ1-1
V gene: TRBV10-2
CDR3 DNA: TGCGCCACCAAAACCCAAGTCGGAAGCACTGAAGCTTTCTTT
CDR3 protein: CATKTQVGSTEAFF

clone size: few
D gene: -
J gene: TRBJ1-6
V gene: TRBV6-5
CDR3 DNA: TGTGCCAGCAGTTACTCCCAGAGCTCCTATAATTCACCCCTCCACTTT
CDR3 protein: CASSYSQSSYNSPLHF

clone size: -
D gene: TRBD2
J gene: TRBJ2-1
V gene: TRBV27
CDR3 DNA: TGTGCCAGCAGTTTTCCTAGCGGGAGGTTATCCTACAATGAGCAGTTCTTC
CDR3 protein: CASSFPSGRLSYNEQFF

clone size: -
D gene: TRBD1
J gene: TRBJ1-1
V gene: TRBV24-1
CDR3 DNA: TGTGCCACCAGTGCCCTCGGGACAGGGGATTCCAACACTGAAGCTTTCTTT
CDR3 protein: CATSALGTGDSNTEAFF

clone size: -
D gene: TRBD2
J gene: TRBJ2-1
V gene: TRBV20-1
CDR3 DNA: TGCAGTGCTTCCACGACTAGCGGGGCAGTAAGCTCCTACAATGAGCAGTTCTTC
CDR3 protein: CSASTTSGAVSSYNEQFF

clone size: few
D gene: -
J gene: TRBJ2-7
V gene: TRBV2
CDR3 DNA: TGTGCCAGCAACGACGCCGGGAAAGCCTACGAGCAGTACTTC
CDR3 protein: CASNDAGKAYEQYF

clone size: -
D gene: -
J gene: TRBJ2-1
V gene: TRBV7-2
CDR3 DNA: TGTGCCAGCAGCTTAGCAGGGGCCTCCTACAATGAGCAGTTCTTC
CDR3 protein: CASSLAGASYNEQFF

clone size: -
D gene: -
J gene: TRBJ1-5
V gene: TRBV21-1
CDR3 DNA: TGTGCCAGCAGCAACCGGGACAGCCCGCCAGGGCCCCAGCATTTT
CDR3 protein: CASSNRDSPPGPQHF

clone size: -
D gene: -
J gene: TRBJ1-1
V gene: TRBV20-1
CDR3 DNA: TGCAGTGTAAGGGAGGGCCAATTAGTGAACACTGAAGCTTTCTTT
CDR3 protein: CSVREGQLVNTEAFF

clone size: few
D gene: -
J gene: TRBJ2-5
V gene: TRBV6-5
CDR3 DNA: TGTGCCAGCAGTTACGCGAGGGTGTTCCGGGAGACCCAGTACTTC
CDR3 protein: CASSYARVFRETQYF